Shown below are 30 T cell receptor beta chains from a single sample sequenced in a study of graft-versus-host responses after intestinal transplantation. The antigens these receptors bind are not known. Profiling relied on immunoSEQ multiplex PCR, and the TCRdb table lists in-frame clones only, not all of them. The data contain over 100,000 clones, approximately 95% of them singletons. The source was unstimulated CD8+ T cells sorted from spleen or lymph node cells, collected before intestinal transplant. The receptor source for this set is a human donor who received an intestinal transplant.

The chain joins TRBV6-1 to TRBJ2-1; 10 positions agree with TRBD1. The CDR3 length is 13 residues. Trimming removed 8 bases from V and 3 bases from J; junction bases left unmatched: 1. The germline gives CDR1 MNHNS, CDR2 SASEGT. CDR3 sequence reads: CASRTGGYNEQFF. The DNA for the CDR3 is TGTGCCAGCCGGACAGGGGGCTACAATGAGCAGTTCTTC.

The chain joins TRBV25-1 to TRBJ1-2; 11 nucleotides agree with TRBD1. Germline CDR1 MGHDK, CDR2 SYGVNS. V shed 8 bases and J 0 bases; nucleotides not matched to a gene: 5. The CDR3 is made up of 15 amino acids. CDR3 amino acids: CASLGQGASNYGYTF. For the CDR3, the DNA is TGTGCCAGCCTTGGACAGGGGGCCTCTAACTATGGCTACACCTTC.

This clone occurred a few times. The V call is TRBV7-9, the J call TRBJ1-5, with 9 bases aligning to TRBD1. V was pared by 5 bases and J by 7 bases, with 6 bases of the junction left unmatched. The CDR3 totals 14 residues. Per the germline V gene, CDR1 is SEHNR and CDR2 is FQNEAQ (reference sequence). CDR3 DNA sequence: TGTGCCAGCAGCAAGGACAGGGGAGGGCAGCCCCAGCATTTT. It specifies CASSKDRGGQPQHF.

This chain connects TRBV4-1 to TRBJ1-2; a possible D gene is TRBD1 (5 bases). CDR1 and CDR2 (germline): MGHRA, YSYEKL. V shed 0 bases and J shed 4 bases, with 9 bases lying between them. The CDR3 runs to 14 residues. The CDR3, as DNA: TGCGCCAGCAGCCAAGATTCGGGGCTCTATGGCTACACCTTC. Protein sequence: CASSQDSGLYGYTF.

The V and J genes are TRBV30 and TRBJ1-1; tentatively, D is TRBD1 (5 bases). Looked up from germline, CDR1 is GTSNPN and CDR2 is SVGIG (reference sequence). Trimming cost V 1 base and J 0 bases, with 6 bases left between them. This CDR3 is built from 13 residues. The CDR3 protein is CAWSGTLNTEAFF. In DNA form, the CDR3 reads TGTGCCTGGAGTGGGACATTGAACACTGAAGCTTTCTTT.

This clone was counted once. This chain connects TRBV27 to TRBJ2-1, with 10 positions matching TRBD2. The CDR3 contains 16 residues. Germline lookup yields CDR1 MNHEY and CDR2 SMNVEV (reference sequence). The V segment lost 5 bases and the J segment 8 bases; nucleotides outside the gene matches: 12. CDR3 coding DNA: TGTGCCAGCAGTGTCCCCGGGACTAGCGAGTTGGATGAGCAGTTCTTC. Translated, it gives CASSVPGTSELDEQFF.

This chain uses TRBV2 with TRBJ1-2, with 7 bases matching TRBD1. This CDR3 region has 14 residues. Germline values: CDR1 SNHLY, CDR2 FYNNEI. J gave up 2 bases and V 6 bases, and 6 bases lay outside the gene matches. The CDR3 reads CASSQGGANYGYTF. DNA for the CDR3: TGTGCCAGCAGCCAAGGGGGCGCAAACTATGGCTACACCTTC.

The rearrangement uses TRBV5-6 and TRBJ2-5, with 7 bases identical to TRBD2. Germline trimming cut 0 bases from V and 6 bases from J; bases unmatched to any gene: 8. Germline CDR1 and CDR2: SGHDT and YYEEEE. The CDR3 covers 15 residues. The CDR3, as DNA: TGTGCCAGCAGCTTGGCTGGGGAGGGGCGCAAGACCCAGTACTTC. Protein product: CASSLAGEGRKTQYF.

The rearrangement links TRBV7-9 to TRBJ2-1; 11 bases match TRBD2. The CDR3 has 16 amino acids. CDR1 is SEHNR and CDR2 is FQNEAQ in the germline V gene (reference sequence). With 5 bases clipped from V and 8 bases from J, the junction kept 11 bases outside the gene matches. The CDR3 spells CASSRTSGSWIDEQFF. DNA of the CDR3: TGTGCCAGCAGCAGAACTAGCGGGAGTTGGATAGATGAGCAGTTCTTC.

V and J are TRBV27 and TRBJ2-1, with TRBD1 matching over 10 bases. Germline V lookup: CDR1 MNHEY, CDR2 SMNVEV (reference sequence). Trimming cost V 6 bases and J 6 bases; bases outside gene matches: 5. This CDR3 has 14 amino acids. The CDR3 loop is CASRPGQGFNEQFF. As DNA, the CDR3 is TGTGCCAGCAGGCCGGGACAGGGGTTCAATGAGCAGTTCTTC.

The chain recombines TRBV7-9 with TRBJ2-7; TRBD2 might be the D (5 bases). This CDR3 has 12 amino acids. V gave up 8 bases and J gave up 2 bases, with 10 bases separating them. CDR1 SEHNR and CDR2 FQNEAQ come from the germline V gene (reference sequence). CDR3 protein: CASAERAYEQYF. The CDR3 region has the DNA TGTGCCAGCGCCGAGAGGGCCTACGAGCAGTACTTC.

This clone came up once. This sequence joins TRBV28 and TRBJ2-5; the D is unclear. In germline, CDR1 is MDHEN, CDR2 SYDVKM. This CDR3 comprises 13 residues. Trimming cost V 3 bases and J 1 base, with 6 bases left between them. CDR3 region: CASSFRTQETQYF. For the CDR3, the DNA is TGTGCCAGCAGTTTTAGGACCCAAGAGACCCAGTACTTC.

The V and J genes are TRBV28 and TRBJ2-1, with D possibly being TRBD1 (6 bases). The CDR3 totals 12 residues. Germline CDR1 is MDHEN and CDR2 is SYDVKM. V lost 3 bases and J lost 14, with 14 bases in between. Here the CDR3 DNA reads TGTGCCAGCAGTTTGGGTGACCCAGGGGAGTTCTTC. Its translation: CASSLGDPGEFF.

As regards this clone: The sample has other DNA sequences that encode this CDR3 too. This rearrangement joins TRBV9 to TRBJ1-2; the D gene is possibly TRBD1 (5 bases). The length of the CDR3 is 15 residues. V gave up 2 bases and J gave up 3 bases, with 14 bases separating them. From germline, CDR1 is SGDLS and CDR2 YYNGEE. The CDR3 nucleotides read TGTGCCAGCAGCGTCGGGGGGACTGGCGACTATGGCTACACCTTC. It yields the protein CASSVGGTGDYGYTF.

The V and J genes are TRBV7-3 and TRBJ1-1, with D possibly being TRBD1 (5 bases). The CDR3 sequence is 16 residues long. CDR1 is SGHTA and CDR2 is FQGTGA in the germline V gene. Trimming removed 5 bases at V and 4 bases at J, with 20 bases between. The CDR3 is CASSINGGVLGTEAFF. The CDR3 DNA follows: TGTGCCAGCAGCATTAACGGGGGAGTATTGGGCACTGAAGCTTTCTTT.

The chain has TRBV4-2 and TRBJ1-1; tentative D call: TRBD1 (6 bases). Germline-derived CDR1 and CDR2 are LGHNA and YNFKEQ. The V gene lost 4 bases and the J gene lost 6 bases, with 12 bases spanning the gap. This CDR3 comprises 13 residues. CDR3 sequence (DNA): TGTGCCAGCAGCCCGCAGGGGTCCCCTGAAGCTTTCTTT. Translation: CASSPQGSPEAFF.

The chain is built from TRBV15 and TRBJ2-1; 7 bases fit TRBD2. The CDR3 is made up of 16 amino acids. Trimming removed 0 bases from V and 0 bases from J; junction bases left unmatched: 2. Looked up from germline, CDR1 is LNHNV and CDR2 is YYDKDF (reference sequence). In DNA form, the CDR3 reads TGTGCCACCAGCAGAGATCGGACTAGCTCCTACAATGAGCAGTTCTTC. As protein: CATSRDRTSSYNEQFF.

The chain carries TRBV4-3 and TRBJ1-1; D possibly corresponds to TRBD1 (6 bases). Per the germline V gene, CDR1 is LGHNA and CDR2 is YSLEER. The CDR3 sequence is 15 residues long. V was clipped by 1 base and J by 4 bases, with 13 bases between them. CDR3 DNA sequence: TGCGCCAGCAGCCAAGGGTTTGGGGGCGTCACTGAAGCTTTCTTT. This translates into CASSQGFGGVTEAFF.

The V call is TRBV13, the J call TRBJ2-3; TRBD1 agrees at 7 bases. The length of the CDR3 is 12 residues. The germline V gene encodes CDR1 PRHDT and CDR2 FYEKMQ (reference sequence). J lost 6 bases, V lost 5 bases, and 2 bases had no gene match. In DNA form, the CDR3 reads TGTGCCAGCAGCCCACAGGGGGATACGCAGTATTTT. Its protein is CASSPQGDTQYF.

The chain is built from TRBV4-1 and TRBJ1-5; D is unclear. In germline, CDR1 is MGHRA, CDR2 YSYEKL. Trimming took off 4 bases at V and 4 bases at J, with 11 bases between the two ends. This CDR3 is 14 amino acids long. In DNA form, the CDR3 reads TGCGCCAGCAGCCTAAGGCAGCAGAATCAGCCCCAGCATTTT. Its translation is CASSLRQQNQPQHF.

The rearrangement links TRBV9 to TRBJ2-7; 7 nucleotides agree with TRBD2. The CDR3 has 14 residues. Trimming at V came to 4 bases and at J to 0 bases, leaving 4 bases not matched to a gene. The V gene's germline CDR1 is SGDLS and CDR2 YYNGEE. The CDR3 DNA sequence: TGTGCCAGCAGCTCTAGCGGAACCTCCTACGAGCAGTACTTC. This gives the protein CASSSSGTSYEQYF.

The table lists this clone with a few counts. The chain links TRBV7-9 to TRBJ1-4; D gene unclear. The length of the CDR3 is 15 residues. Germline CDR1 SEHNR, CDR2 FQNEAQ (reference sequence). The V gene lost 2 bases and the J gene lost 0 bases, with 7 bases spanning the gap. CDR3 coding DNA: TGTGCCAGCAGCTTAACCCCCGCAACTAATGAAAAACTGTTTTTT. Its translation: CASSLTPATNEKLFF.

The V and J genes are TRBV28 and TRBJ1-1, with D maybe TRBD1 (6 bases). The V and J ends lost 5 bases and 7 bases respectively, with 20 bases between them. This CDR3 spans 15 amino acids. CDR1 and CDR2 from the germline V gene are MDHEN and SYDVKM. CDR3 bases: TGTGCCAGCAGTCCACCTCGGGAGGGGGAAGGTGAAGCTTTCTTT. Its translation is CASSPPREGEGEAFF.

The chain is built from TRBV18 and TRBJ2-7, with 10 bases aligning to TRBD2. CDR1 is KGHSH, CDR2 LQKENI, per germline. After removal of 3 bases from V and 3 bases from J, the junction contained 5 bases not matched to a gene. The CDR3 consists of 15 residues. The CDR3 sequence is CASSPLRTSGYEQYF. CDR3 DNA sequence: TGTGCCAGCTCACCTCTCCGGACTAGCGGCTACGAGCAGTACTTC.

The rearrangement uses TRBV6-5 and TRBJ2-7; D is perhaps TRBD1 (6 bases). V shed 8 bases and J shed 6 bases, with 20 bases lying between them. The CDR3 is 14 residues long. In germline, CDR1 is MNHEY, CDR2 SVGAGI. The CDR3 here is CASYGQLVFGEQYF. As DNA, the CDR3 is TGTGCCAGCTACGGACAGCTCGTGTTTGGCGAGCAGTACTTC.

This chain uses TRBV7-9 with TRBJ1-1; perhaps TRBD1 as D (5 bases). Germline CDR1 and CDR2: SEHNR and FQNEAQ (reference sequence). The CDR3 sequence is 12 residues long. Trimming removed 4 bases at V and 5 bases at J, with 8 bases between. The CDR3 DNA reads as TGTGCCAGCAGCTCCCAGGGAACTGAAGCTTTCTTT. This translates into CASSSQGTEAFF.

CDR3 bases: TGTGCCAGCTCACCCCCCGCCAGGGCCAGCTCCTACGAGCAGTACTTC. It is translated as CASSPPARASSYEQYF. The J gene is TRBJ2-7, the V gene TRBV18, with TRBD1 as a possible D gene (5 bases). The V gene lost 3 bases and the J gene lost 0 bases, with 15 bases spanning the gap. This CDR3 has 16 amino acids. Germline loops: CDR1 KGHSH, CDR2 LQKENI.

This sequence joins TRBV6-5 and TRBJ2-5; D is perhaps TRBD1 (5 bases). Trimming pared 8 bases from V and 4 bases from J, leaving 11 bases between. The CDR3 length is 12 residues. Germline CDR1 MNHEY, CDR2 SVGAGI. Here the CDR3 reads CASGQISETQYF. CDR3 sequence (DNA): TGTGCCAGCGGACAAATTTCAGAGACCCAGTACTTC.

This chain links TRBV27 with TRBJ2-1; D is unclear. The ends were cut back, 2 bases at V and 4 bases at J, with 12 bases in the middle. The CDR3 spans 15 residues. CDR1 is MNHEY and CDR2 is SMNVEV in the germline V gene (reference sequence). The CDR3, as DNA: TGTGCCAGCAGTTTAGGGCCGCGCTTATACAATGAGCAGTTCTTC. Protein product: CASSLGPRLYNEQFF.

The chain combines TRBV4-1 with TRBJ1-6; D may be TRBD1 (6 bases). Between the trimmed V and J ends, which lost 2 bases and 7 bases, there was a span of 12 bases. This CDR3 comprises 15 residues. Germline CDR1 and CDR2: MGHRA and YSYEKL. CDR3 sequence: CASSQWGAGNSPLHF. In nucleotides, the CDR3 is TGCGCCAGCAGCCAATGGGGGGCGGGCAATTCACCCCTCCACTTT.